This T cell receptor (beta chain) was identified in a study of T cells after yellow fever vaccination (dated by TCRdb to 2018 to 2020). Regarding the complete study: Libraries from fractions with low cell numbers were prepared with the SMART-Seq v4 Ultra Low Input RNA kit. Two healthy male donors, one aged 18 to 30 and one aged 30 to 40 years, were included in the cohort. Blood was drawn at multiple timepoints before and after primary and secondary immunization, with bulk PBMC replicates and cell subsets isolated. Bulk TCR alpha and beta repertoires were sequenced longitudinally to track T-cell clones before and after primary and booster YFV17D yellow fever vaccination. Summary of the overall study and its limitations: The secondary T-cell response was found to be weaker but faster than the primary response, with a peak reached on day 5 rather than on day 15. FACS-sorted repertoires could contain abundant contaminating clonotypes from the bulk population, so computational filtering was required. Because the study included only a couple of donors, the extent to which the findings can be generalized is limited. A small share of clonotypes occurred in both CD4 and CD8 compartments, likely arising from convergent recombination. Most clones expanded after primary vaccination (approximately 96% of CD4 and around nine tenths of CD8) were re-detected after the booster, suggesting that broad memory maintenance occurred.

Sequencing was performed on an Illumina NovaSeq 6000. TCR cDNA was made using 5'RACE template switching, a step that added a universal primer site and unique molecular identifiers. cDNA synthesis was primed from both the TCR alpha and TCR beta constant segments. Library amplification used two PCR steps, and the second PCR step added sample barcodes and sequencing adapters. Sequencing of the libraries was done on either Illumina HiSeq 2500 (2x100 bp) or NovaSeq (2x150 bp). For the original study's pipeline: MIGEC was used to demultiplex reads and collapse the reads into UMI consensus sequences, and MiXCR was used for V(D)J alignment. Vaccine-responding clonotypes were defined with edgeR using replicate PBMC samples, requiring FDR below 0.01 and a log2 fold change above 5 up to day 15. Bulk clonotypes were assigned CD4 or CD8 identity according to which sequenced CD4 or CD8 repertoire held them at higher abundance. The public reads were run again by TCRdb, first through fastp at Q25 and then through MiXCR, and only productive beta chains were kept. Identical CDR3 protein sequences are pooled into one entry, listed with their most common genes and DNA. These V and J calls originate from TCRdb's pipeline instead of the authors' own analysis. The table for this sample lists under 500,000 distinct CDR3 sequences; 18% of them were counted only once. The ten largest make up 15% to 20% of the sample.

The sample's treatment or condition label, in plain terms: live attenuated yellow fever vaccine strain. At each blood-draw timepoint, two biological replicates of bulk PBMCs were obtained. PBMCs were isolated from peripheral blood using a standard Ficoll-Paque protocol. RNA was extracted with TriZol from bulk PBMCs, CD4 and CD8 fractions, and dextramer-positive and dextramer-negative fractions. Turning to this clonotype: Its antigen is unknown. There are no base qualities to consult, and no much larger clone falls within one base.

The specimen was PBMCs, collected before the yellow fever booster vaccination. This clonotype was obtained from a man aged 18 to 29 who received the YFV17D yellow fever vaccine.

The DNA sequence reads TGTGCCAGCAGCTTGGACAGGGGGTGGGAGGAGCAGTTCTTC. This codes for CASSLDRGWEEQFF. In this chain, TRBV7-8 is recombined with TRBJ2-1; 10 middle bases align to TRBD1. The CDR1 and CDR2 encoded by the germline V gene are SGHVS and FQNEAQ. Trimming takes 3 bases off V and 10 bases off J; junction bases not matched to a gene: 6. The CDR3 spans 14 residues, from the cysteine through the phenylalanine. The retained sequence is limited to the CDR3, 42 bases, with the frame set at the first base.